Here is one T cell receptor beta chain with its context. This receptor's antigen is unknown. Base-call qualities are not available, and no considerably larger clone is one nucleotide away. Lymph node samples came from the axillary draining lymph nodes of breast cancer patients. The entry originates in a study of breast tumors, draining lymph nodes, adjacent tissues (dated by TCRdb to 2016 to 2017). General notes on the study: Breast cancer patients provided tumor, adjacent nontumor tissue and axillary lymph nodes, and the study compared the TCR beta repertoires across these three sources. The study aimed to assess the relationships and possible T-cell exchange between tumor, surrounding tissue and draining lymph node repertoires in human breast cancer. The paper as a whole reports these results and caveats: Tumors showed preferential V and J gene usage, and their T-cell repertoire diversity fell below that of lymph nodes yet above that of nontumor tissue. The data were considered consistent with the idea that most tumor T cells come from the lymph node and then expand in tumor tissue. Tumor and nontumor tissue repertoires were significantly more similar in luminal-like than in basal-like breast cancer. The conclusion that tumor T cells originate in lymph nodes was presented as consistent with a hypothesis rather than as directly demonstrated.

The CDR3 goes from the cysteine to the phenylalanine over 14 residues. This entry keeps only the CDR3 DNA: 42 bases, framed from base 1. Trimming takes 2 bases off V and 5 bases off J; junction bases not matched to a gene: 4. The germline V gene supplies CDR1 MRHNA and CDR2 SNTAGT. Sequenced using an Illumina HiSeq 2000. TCR beta chain libraries were generated by multiplex PCR amplification. High-throughput sequencing was used to analyze the amplified TCR beta chain products. TCRdb's own reprocessing of the public reads used fastp at Q25 and MiXCR and kept productive beta chains. Identical CDR3 proteins give one entry, which carries the most common genes and DNA. This sample lists around 110,000 distinct CDR3 sequences; 30% were detected once. Of the sample, approximately 6% falls within the top ten clones.

The sequence was obtained from a female donor with breast cancer. Some clones in this sample may be carry-over from other donors' samples. This chain is built from TRBV6-4 and TRBJ2-5, with 8 bases in between that match TRBD1. Sequencing was carried out using axillary lymph node tissue. The CDR3 sequence is CASSDNTGGETQYF. The sequenced DNA is TGTGCCAGCAGTGACAACACAGGGGGGGAGACCCAGTACTTC.